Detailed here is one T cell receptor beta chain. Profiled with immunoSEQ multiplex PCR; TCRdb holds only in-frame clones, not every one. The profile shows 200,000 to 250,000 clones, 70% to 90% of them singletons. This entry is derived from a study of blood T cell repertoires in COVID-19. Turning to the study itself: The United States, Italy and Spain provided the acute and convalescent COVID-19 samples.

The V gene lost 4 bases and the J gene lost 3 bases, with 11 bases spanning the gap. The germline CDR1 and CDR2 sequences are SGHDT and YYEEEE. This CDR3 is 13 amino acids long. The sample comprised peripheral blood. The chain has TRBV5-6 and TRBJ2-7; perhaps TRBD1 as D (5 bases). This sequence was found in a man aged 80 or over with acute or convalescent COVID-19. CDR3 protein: CASSLQGFYEQYV. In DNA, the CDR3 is TGTGCCAGCAGCCTCCAGGGTTTCTACGAGCAGTACGTC.